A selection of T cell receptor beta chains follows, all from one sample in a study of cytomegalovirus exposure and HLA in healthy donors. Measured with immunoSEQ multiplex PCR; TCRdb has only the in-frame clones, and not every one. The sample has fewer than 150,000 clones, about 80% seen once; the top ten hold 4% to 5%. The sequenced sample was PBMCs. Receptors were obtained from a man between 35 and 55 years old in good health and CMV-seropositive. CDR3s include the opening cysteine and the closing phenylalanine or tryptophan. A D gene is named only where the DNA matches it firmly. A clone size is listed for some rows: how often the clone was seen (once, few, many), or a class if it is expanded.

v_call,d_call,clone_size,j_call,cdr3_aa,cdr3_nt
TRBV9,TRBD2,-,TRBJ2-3,CASSVAASGGATDTQYF,TGTGCCAGCAGCGTAGCCGCTAGCGGGGGGGCCACAGATACGCAGTATTTT
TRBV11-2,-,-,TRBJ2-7,CASILGDEQYF,TGTGCCAGCATCCTAGGTGACGAGCAGTACTTC
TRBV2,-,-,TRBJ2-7,CASHQLIQGPYEQYF,TGTGCCAGCCACCAACTAATACAGGGTCCCTACGAGCAGTACTTC
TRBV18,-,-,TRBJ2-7,CASSPFRASYEQYF,TGTGCCAGCTCGCCCTTCAGGGCATCCTACGAGCAGTACTTC
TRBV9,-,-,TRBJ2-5,CASSVAYSRDYQETQYF,TGTGCCAGCAGCGTAGCATATTCCCGGGACTACCAAGAGACCCAGTACTTC
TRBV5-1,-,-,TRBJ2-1,CASSLEGTYNEQFF,TGCGCCAGCAGCTTGGAGGGGACCTACAATGAGCAGTTCTTC
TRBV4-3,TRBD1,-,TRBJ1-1,CASSQEGTGDFLVAFF,TGCGCCAGCAGCCAAGAGGGGACAGGGGACTTTTTGGTAGCTTTCTTT
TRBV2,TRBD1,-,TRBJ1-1,CASSFTGEAFF,TGTGCCAGCAGTTTTACAGGGGAGGCTTTCTTT
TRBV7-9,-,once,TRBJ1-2,CASSREFGYTF,TGTGCCAGCAGCCGCGAGTTTGGCTACACCTTC
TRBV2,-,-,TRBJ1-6,CASSRRGGDPPLHF,TGTGCCAGCAGTAGACGAGGGGGGGACCCACCCCTCCACTTT
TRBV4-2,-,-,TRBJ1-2,CASSHRTSGYTF,TGTGCCAGCAGCCACCGGACATCTGGCTACACCTTC
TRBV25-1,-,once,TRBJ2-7,CASSEATGFYEQYF,TGTGCCAGCAGTGAGGCTACAGGGTTTTACGAGCAGTACTTC
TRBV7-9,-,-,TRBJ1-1,CASSLGWDTNTEAFF,TGTGCCAGCAGCTTAGGCTGGGACACGAACACTGAAGCTTTCTTT
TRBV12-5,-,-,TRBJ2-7,CASGVSEGYEQYF,TGTGCTAGTGGTGTTTCGGAGGGCTACGAGCAGTACTTC
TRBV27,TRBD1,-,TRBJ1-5,CASSTTGVSQPQHF,TGTGCCAGCAGTACGACAGGGGTCAGTCAGCCCCAGCATTTT
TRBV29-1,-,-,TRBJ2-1,CSAIRTYNEQFF,TGCAGCGCTATTAGAACCTACAATGAGCAGTTCTTC
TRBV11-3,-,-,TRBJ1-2,CASSPRGRARDGYTF,TGTGCCAGCAGCCCGCGAGGCAGGGCACGGGATGGCTACACCTTC
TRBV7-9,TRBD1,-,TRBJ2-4,CASSYGQGNIQYF,TGTGCCAGCAGCTACGGACAGGGGAACATTCAGTACTTC
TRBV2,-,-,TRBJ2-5,CASSERTGRETQYF,TGTGCCAGCAGTGAACGTACAGGGCGAGAGACCCAGTACTTC
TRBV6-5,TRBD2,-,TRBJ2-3,CASSPFGRAVDTQYF,TGTGCCAGCAGCCCTTTCGGGAGGGCCGTAGATACGCAGTATTTT
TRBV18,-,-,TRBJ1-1,CASSAGLLGAASDTEAFF,TGTGCCAGCTCAGCGGGGCTCCTTGGTGCAGCATCAGACACTGAAGCTTTCTTT
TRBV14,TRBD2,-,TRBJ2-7,CASSQERASGIYEQYF,TGTGCCAGCAGCCAAGAGAGGGCTAGCGGTATCTACGAGCAGTACTTC
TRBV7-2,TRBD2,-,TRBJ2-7,CASSLGRTSTYEQYF,TGTGCCAGCAGCTTAGGGAGGACTAGCACCTACGAGCAGTACTTC
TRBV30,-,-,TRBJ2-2,CAWSVPGNTGELFF,TGTGCCTGGAGTGTGCCAGGGAACACCGGGGAGCTGTTTTTT
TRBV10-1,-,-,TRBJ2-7,CASSDSRGISYEQYF,TGCGCCAGCAGTGATTCGAGAGGGATCAGTTACGAGCAGTACTTC
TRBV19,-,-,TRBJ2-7,CASSISRGYEQYF,TGTGCCAGTAGTATTAGCAGGGGTTACGAGCAGTACTTC
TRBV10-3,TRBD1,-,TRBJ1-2,CAISESTGQGLHGYTF,TGCGCCATCAGTGAGTCGACGGGACAGGGGCTTCATGGCTACACCTTC
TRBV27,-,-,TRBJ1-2,CASSFGGEIYGYTF,TGTGCCAGCAGTTTTGGGGGCGAGATCTATGGCTACACCTTC
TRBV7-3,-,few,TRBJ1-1,CASSPGANTEAFF,TGTGCCAGCAGCCCAGGGGCGAACACTGAAGCTTTCTTT
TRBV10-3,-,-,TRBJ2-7,CAISPDSRSSYEQYF,TGTGCCATCAGCCCGGACAGCAGGAGCTCCTACGAGCAGTACTTC
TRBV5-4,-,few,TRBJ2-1,CASSRGGGNEQFF,TGTGCCAGCAGTCGAGGCGGAGGGAATGAGCAGTTCTTC
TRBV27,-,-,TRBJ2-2,CASSPRNQGGTGELFF,TGTGCCAGCAGTCCACGAAATCAGGGAGGAACCGGGGAGCTGTTTTTT
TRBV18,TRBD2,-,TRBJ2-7,CASSPSGGAHEQYF,TGTGCCAGCTCACCAAGCGGGGGGGCTCATGAGCAGTACTTC
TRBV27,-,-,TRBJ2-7,CASSLLGGDYEQYF,TGTGCCAGCAGTTTATTGGGCGGGGACTACGAGCAGTACTTC
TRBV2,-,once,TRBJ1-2,CASRIGGLTGYTF,TGTGCCAGCAGAATCGGGGGGCTAACGGGCTACACCTTC
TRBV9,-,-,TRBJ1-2,CASSDSQGTYGYTF,TGTGCCAGCAGCGATTCCCAGGGGACCTATGGCTACACCTTC
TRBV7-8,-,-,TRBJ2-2,CASSQQGNRRDTGELFF,TGTGCCAGCAGTCAGCAGGGGAACCGAAGGGACACCGGGGAGCTGTTTTTT
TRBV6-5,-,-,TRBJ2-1,CASSYSLFRDNEQFF,TGTGCCAGCAGTTACTCGTTGTTTCGGGACAATGAGCAGTTCTTC
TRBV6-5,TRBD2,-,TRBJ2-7,CASSYSSLAEGEQSF,TGTGCCAGCAGTTACTCGTCCCTAGCGGAGGGCGAGCAGTCCTTC
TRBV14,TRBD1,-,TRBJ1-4,CASSRVRDRPRHLFF,TGTGCCAGCAGCCGGGTCAGGGACAGACCTCGACACCTGTTTTTT
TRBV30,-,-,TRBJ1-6,CAWSGYSSYNSPLHF,TGTGCCTGGAGTGGCTACAGCTCCTATAATTCACCCCTCCACTTT
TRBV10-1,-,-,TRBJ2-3,CASSESPSTDTQYF,TGCGCCAGCAGTGAGTCCCCTAGCACAGATACGCAGTATTTT
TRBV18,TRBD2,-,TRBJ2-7,CASSPGEGLGEQYF,TGTGCCAGCTCACCAGGGGAGGGCCTGGGCGAGCAGTACTTC
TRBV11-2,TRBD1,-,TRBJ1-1,CASSFTKGAGRMNTEAFF,TGTGCCAGCAGCTTTACAAAGGGGGCAGGGAGGATGAACACTGAAGCTTTCTTT
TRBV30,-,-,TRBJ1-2,CAWSVRGDPVYGYTF,TGTGCCTGGAGTGTCCGGGGTGATCCCGTCTATGGCTACACCTTC
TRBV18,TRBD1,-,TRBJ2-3,CASSSGQATDTQYF,TGTGCCAGCTCATCGGGACAGGCCACAGATACGCAGTATTTT
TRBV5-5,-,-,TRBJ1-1,CASSFVETKAF,TGTGCCAGCAGCTTCGTAGAAACTAAGGCTTTT
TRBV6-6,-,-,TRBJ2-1,CASGQFDEQFF,TGTGCCAGCGGACAATTCGATGAGCAGTTCTTC